Sequencing of this TCR beta chain was carried out in a study of tumor-infiltrating lymphocytes in primary liver carcinoma. The V gene's germline CDR1 is SGHAT and CDR2 FQNNGV. CDR3 length equals 13 residues. Priming with a constant-region primer yielded TCR beta cDNA from 400 to 500 ng total RNA. Libraries for TCR beta were built through three nested multiplex PCR rounds, which together made up a slightly modified ARM-PCR procedure. It was with TRBV1-TRBV30 forward primers and a C-beta reverse primer that the first two PCR rounds were run, at around 11 cycles each. TCRdb re-derived calls from the multiplex PCR reads in MiXCR, one entry per CDR3 protein. The sample has roughly 100,000 distinct CDR3 sequences; roughly 80% are singletons. This clonotype was picked up one time. Because it lacks the conserved phenylalanine or tryptophan at the end, this CDR3 is likely a read error. Investigators took RNA and DNA out together from 20-30 mg of unsorted bulk tissue.

Input material: liver tumor tissue from sampling region 3. Subset reported: tumor region T3, left-lateral pole. This rearrangement joins TRBV11-2 to TRBJ1-5, with D possibly TRBD1 on 5 matching bases. The receptor was isolated from a man in his forties with primary liver carcinoma and hepatitis B virus infection. The DNA of the CDR3 is TGCGCCAGCAGCTTAAGGGACGATCAGCCCCAGCATTCT. Amino acids: CASSLRDDQPQHS.